Listed below are T cell receptor beta chains from one sample, sequenced in a study of T cells in Graves' hyperthyroidism and ophthalmopathy. TCRdb re-called the multiplex PCR reads through MiXCR, storing one row per CDR3 protein. The sample contains about 600,000 distinct CDR3 sequences, 13% to 15% of which appear only once. The sample was blood. The receptors shown here come from a woman aged 18-29 years with Graves' ophthalmopathy. Both conserved end residues are part of each CDR3. The D gene is left open where the match is weak. Clone size is given for some rows only: seen once, a few or many times, or a class if the clone is expanded.

V	D	J	size	CDR3	DNA
TRBV5-1	-	TRBJ1-3	many	CASSIGQAGNTIYF	TGCGCCAGCAGCATCGGACAAGCTGGAAACACCATATATTTT
TRBV6-1	TRBD2	TRBJ2-7	-	CASSDLTSARVYEQYF	TGTGCCAGCAGTGATTTGACTAGCGCCCGTGTCTACGAGCAGTACTTC
TRBV5-8	-	TRBJ1-3	-	CASSLGTAPISGNTIYF	TGTGCCAGCAGCCTTGGGACCGCTCCTATCTCTGGAAACACCATATATTTT
TRBV4-1	-	TRBJ1-1	-	CASSHEGVWDTEAFF	TGCGCCAGCAGCCACGAGGGAGTATGGGACACTGAAGCTTTCTTT
TRBV7-9	TRBD1	TRBJ2-7	many	CASSSRDRVPYEQYF	TGTGCCAGCAGCTCCCGGGACAGGGTGCCTTACGAGCAGTACTTC
TRBV11-3	TRBD2	TRBJ2-1	few	CASSQGLAGVLKEQFF	TGCGCCAGCAGCCAAGGCCTTGCGGGAGTGTTAAAAGAGCAGTTCTTC
TRBV10-3	-	TRBJ2-1	few	CAISESRDFHQFF	TGTGCCATCAGTGAGTCGAGGGACTTTCACCAGTTCTTC
TRBV7-2	TRBD2	TRBJ2-2	-	CASSPVAASGPPTGELFF	TGTGCCAGCTCACCAGTGGCGGCTAGCGGGCCACCGACCGGGGAGCTGTTTTTT
TRBV7-2	-	TRBJ2-2	-	CASSPRGQGSTGELFF	TGTGCCAGCAGCCCCCGGGGGCAGGGGAGCACCGGGGAGCTGTTTTTT
TRBV30	-	TRBJ2-5	-	CAWSVGGQRETQYF	TGTGCCTGGAGTGTAGGGGGTCAAAGAGAGACCCAGTACTTC
TRBV7-8	-	TRBJ2-2	many	CASSLVRVVYAGELFF	TGTGCCAGCAGCTTAGTTCGAGTTGTTTACGCCGGGGAGCTGTTTTTT
TRBV18	-	TRBJ2-7	many	CASHRDTPYEQYF	TGTGCCAGCCACCGGGACACCCCCTACGAGCAGTACTTC
TRBV28	-	TRBJ2-2	many	CASTLRGRSDTGELFF	TGTGCCAGCACCCTACGGGGGCGCTCGGACACCGGGGAGCTGTTTTTT
TRBV2	TRBD2	TRBJ2-1	-	CASSLSSGYDNEQFF	TGTGCCAGCAGCTTATCTAGCGGGTACGACAATGAGCAGTTCTTC
TRBV13	TRBD2	TRBJ2-2	-	CASSTRTSGDTGELFF	TGTGCCAGCAGCACCCGGACTAGCGGGGACACCGGGGAGCTGTTTTTT
TRBV30	-	TRBJ2-2	many	CAWSVLGELFF	TGTGCCTGGAGTGTGCTCGGGGAGCTGTTTTTT
TRBV29-1	-	TRBJ2-2	-	CSVDGGGVTGELFF	TGCAGCGTTGACGGCGGTGGGGTCACCGGGGAGCTGTTTTTT
TRBV12-3/TRBV12-4	-	TRBJ2-1	many	CASTLVPGASNEQFF	TGTGCCAGCACCCTCGTCCCGGGCGCCTCCAATGAGCAGTTCTTC
TRBV12-3/TRBV12-4	-	TRBJ1-2	-	CASSWSSDYYGYTF	TGTGCCAGCAGTTGGTCCAGCGATTACTATGGCTACACCTTC
TRBV12-3/TRBV12-4	TRBD2	TRBJ2-1	many	CASSRTSGPFSSYNEQFF	TGTGCCAGCAGTCGGACTAGCGGGCCATTCAGCTCCTACAATGAGCAGTTCTTC
TRBV7-2	TRBD2	TRBJ2-7	-	CASSLYGFGIAGVADEQYF	TGTGCCAGCAGCTTATACGGGTTCGGGATAGCGGGAGTTGCGGACGAGCAGTACTTC
TRBV7-2	-	TRBJ2-7	many	CASSTNPSYEQYF	TGTGCCAGCAGCACGAATCCGTCCTACGAGCAGTACTTC
TRBV27	-	TRBJ1-5	many	CASSPMGGAAYQPQHF	TGTGCCAGCAGTCCCATGGGGGGGGCTGCCTATCAGCCCCAGCATTTT
TRBV6-2/TRBV6-3	-	TRBJ2-7	few	CASSYVGEQYF	TGTGCCAGCAGTTACGTGGGGGAGCAGTACTTC
TRBV28	TRBD1	TRBJ2-1	many	CASSPSDGTGVLDEQFF	TGTGCCAGCTCCCCATCAGACGGGACAGGAGTTTTAGATGAGCAGTTCTTC
TRBV30	-	TRBJ1-1	many	CAWSVFLKGTEAFF	TGTGCCTGGAGTGTTTTCCTAAAGGGGACTGAAGCTTTCTTT
TRBV27	-	TRBJ2-4	-	CASSLRLKNIQYF	TGTGCCAGCAGTTTAAGACTTAAAAACATTCAGTACTTC
TRBV6-2/TRBV6-3	-	TRBJ1-1	many	CASSPLIVRDPNTEAFF	TGTGCCAGCAGTCCGCTGATTGTTAGAGACCCAAACACTGAAGCTTTCTTT
TRBV5-5	TRBD2	TRBJ2-1	many	CASKGSISGTINEQFF	TGTGCCAGCAAAGGATCCATAAGCGGGACGATCAATGAGCAGTTCTTC
TRBV11-3	TRBD1	TRBJ2-7	many	CASSLGLGQSFEQYF	TGTGCCAGCAGCTTAGGATTGGGACAGAGTTTCGAGCAGTACTTC
TRBV2	-	TRBJ2-5	many	CASSVAEETQYF	TGTGCCAGCAGTGTAGCGGAAGAGACCCAGTACTTC
TRBV12-3/TRBV12-4	TRBD2	TRBJ2-7	many	CASSFPVAGGSEQYF	TGTGCCAGCAGTTTTCCGGTAGCGGGAGGGTCCGAGCAGTACTTC
TRBV20-1	TRBD2	TRBJ2-3	many	CSAAPSGRARDTQYF	TGCAGTGCCGCCCCTAGCGGGAGGGCCAGAGATACGCAGTATTTT
TRBV6-2/TRBV6-3	TRBD1	TRBJ2-1	many	CASISLRTGANEQFF	TGTGCCAGCATCTCGCTCAGGACAGGGGCTAATGAGCAGTTCTTC
TRBV20-1	TRBD2	TRBJ2-1	-	CSARDSRLAGTYNEQFF	TGCAGTGCTAGAGATTCCCGACTAGCGGGAACCTACAATGAGCAGTTCTTC
TRBV9	-	TRBJ2-1	-	CASSVLSNEQFF	TGTGCCAGCAGCGTACTCAGCAATGAGCAGTTCTTC
TRBV28	-	TRBJ1-1	-	CASSFRAGRAEAFF	TGTGCCAGCAGTTTTAGGGCCGGGCGTGCTGAAGCTTTCTTT
TRBV30	-	TRBJ2-1	-	CAWNPPGTSQFF	TGTGCCTGGAATCCACCGGGAACCTCTCAGTTCTTC
TRBV20-1	-	TRBJ1-1	many	CSASPMVRNTEAFF	TGCAGTGCTAGCCCTATGGTACGCAACACTGAAGCTTTCTTT
TRBV12-3/TRBV12-4	-	TRBJ1-1	few	CASVDTVFRGGPEAFF	TGTGCCAGCGTGGATACCGTTTTCAGGGGTGGCCCTGAAGCTTTCTTT
TRBV4-2	-	TRBJ2-7	-	CASSHGLFLNSYEQYF	TGTGCCAGCAGCCATGGACTCTTTTTAAACTCCTACGAGCAGTACTTC
TRBV13	-	TRBJ1-1	few	CASSLPDNTEAFF	TGTGCCAGCAGCTTACCGGACAACACTGAAGCTTTCTTT
TRBV12-3/TRBV12-4	-	TRBJ1-1	many	CASSSHRRMNAEAFF	TGTGCCAGCAGTAGCCACCGACGGATGAACGCTGAAGCTTTCTTT
TRBV5-1	TRBD1	TRBJ2-7	many	CASSLVGTGSSYEQYF	TGCGCCAGCAGCTTGGTGGGGACAGGGAGCTCCTACGAGCAGTACTTC
TRBV19	-	TRBJ2-7	few	CASRARDTYEQYF	TGTGCCAGTAGGGCCAGGGACACCTACGAGCAGTACTTC
TRBV28	-	TRBJ1-5	once	CASSVGGVPNQPQHF	TGTGCCAGCAGCGTTGGGGGGGTCCCCAATCAGCCCCAGCATTTT
TRBV5-1	-	TRBJ2-1	many	CASSLALASFDEQFF	TGCGCCAGCAGCTTAGCACTAGCTTCGTTCGATGAGCAGTTCTTC
TRBV28	-	TRBJ1-1	many	CASSFSGGGGTEAFF	TGTGCCAGCAGTTTTTCGGGGGGCGGAGGCACTGAAGCTTTCTTT
TRBV18	-	TRBJ1-1	many	CASSLPGRMNTEAFF	TGTGCCAGCTCACTCCCGGGACGGATGAACACTGAAGCTTTCTTT
TRBV19	-	TRBJ2-5	-	CASRNTGMETQYF	TGTGCCAGTAGAAACACAGGGATGGAGACCCAGTACTTC
TRBV19	-	TRBJ1-2	-	CASSTRQGRDYGYTF	TGTGCCAGTAGTACCCGGCAGGGGAGGGACTATGGCTACACCTTC
TRBV27	-	TRBJ2-3	-	CASSPPGGRLGTQYF	TGTGCCAGCAGTCCCCCCGGGGGGCGTTTGGGTACGCAGTATTTT
TRBV11-3	-	TRBJ2-5	many	CASSTRDSEETQYF	TGTGCCAGCAGCACGCGGGACAGCGAAGAGACCCAGTACTTC
TRBV10-3	-	TRBJ2-7	many	CAISDRALPLGEQYF	TGTGCCATCAGTGACAGGGCGCTTCCCCTGGGGGAGCAGTACTTC